The clone carrying this T cell receptor beta chain has ten or more counts. J lost 9 bases, V lost 2 bases, and 9 bases had no gene match. The CDR3 is made up of 15 amino acids. Germline CDR1 is LNHDA and CDR2 is SQIVND (reference sequence). Researchers made TCR beta libraries by using iRepertoire HTBI primers and running Arm-PCR on CDR3 regions. TCRdb fed the multiplex PCR reads into MiXCR, producing one record per CDR3 protein. The sample holds about 520,000 distinct CDR3 sequences, approximately 12% seen once. The data were obtained in a study of regulatory T cells in long-lasting Graves disease. Time point meaning: newly diagnosed GD, antithyroid drugs for less than 3 months. RNA isolated from PBMCs was used to make the TCR library. The data also belong to a second study, concerning T cells in Graves' hyperthyroidism and ophthalmopathy.

This receptor was taken from a young woman with Graves disease. This chain links TRBV19 with TRBJ2-1, with 8 positions matching TRBD2. Sequencing used peripheral blood mononuclear cells (PBMCs), obtained at new diagnosis, from a patient treated with antithyroid drugs. CDR3 in amino acids: CASSIRRGAATEQFF. In nucleotides, the CDR3 is TGTGCCAGTAGTATACGGCGGGGGGCAGCAACTGAGCAGTTCTTC.